The rows below give T cell receptor beta chains drawn from one sample of a study of blood T cell repertoires in COVID-19. TCRdb's table, derived via immunoSEQ multiplex PCR, lists solely in-frame clones and lacks some. The repertoire consists of approximately 190,000 clones, with roughly 80% occurring once and the leading ten covering roughly 6.6%. Sequencing was done on a sample of peripheral blood. Every receptor here comes from a woman between 40 and 50 years old with acute or convalescent COVID-19. Both conserved end residues are part of each CDR3. A D gene is named only where the DNA matches it firmly. Expanded clones get a size class; other rows say once, few or many, or leave the size out.

TRBV3-1/TRBV3-2,TRBJ2-6,few,-,TGTGCCAGCAGCCAGCAGAGGGCCAGTGGCTTCTCTGGGGCCAACGTCCTGACTTTC,CASSQQRASGFSGANVLTF
TRBV4-1,TRBJ1-1,-,-,TGCGCCAGCAGCCGGACTTGGGGGCCGTACACTGAAGCTTTCTTT,CASSRTWGPYTEAFF
TRBV5-4,TRBJ1-1,-,TRBD1,TGTGCCAGCAGCTGGGACAGGGGAAGCTCTGAAGCTTTCTTT,CASSWDRGSSEAFF
TRBV2,TRBJ1-2,-,-,TGTGCCAGCAGGGGGCAGAACTATGGCTACACCTTC,CASRGQNYGYTF
TRBV28,TRBJ2-7,once,-,TGTGCCAGCAGTTTTAGGGGTACGAAGCAGTACTTC,CASSFRGTKQYF
TRBV11-2,TRBJ2-7,-,TRBD1,TGTGCCAGCAGTACTGGGACAGCCTACGAGCAGTACTTC,CASSTGTAYEQYF
TRBV11-2,TRBJ2-2,once,TRBD1,TGTGCCAGCAGCCCTGGGACAGGGATCGCCGGGGAGCTGTTTTTT,CASSPGTGIAGELFF
TRBV20-1,TRBJ2-7,-,TRBD1,TGCAGTGCGACAGGGGCCTACGAGCAGTACTTC,CSATGAYEQYF
TRBV6-5,TRBJ2-7,-,-,TGTGCCAGCAGTCGGGACACGGGAGGATACGAGCAGTACTTC,CASSRDTGGYEQYF
TRBV5-6,TRBJ2-7,-,-,TGTGCCAGCAGCTTGTTTAAAACGGAGAGCTACGAGCAGTACTTC,CASSLFKTESYEQYF
TRBV5-7,TRBJ2-7,-,-,TGTGCCAGCAGCTTTACAGGGCACTCCTACGAGCAGTACTTC,CASSFTGHSYEQYF
TRBV6-2/TRBV6-3,TRBJ2-1,-,TRBD1,TGTGCCAGCAGTTTCGGGACAGGGGAATGGTATGAGCAGTTCTTC,CASSFGTGEWYEQFF
TRBV10-3,TRBJ2-7,-,TRBD1,TGTGCCATCAGTCGGGACAGTGGGGCCTACGAGCAGTACTTC,CAISRDSGAYEQYF